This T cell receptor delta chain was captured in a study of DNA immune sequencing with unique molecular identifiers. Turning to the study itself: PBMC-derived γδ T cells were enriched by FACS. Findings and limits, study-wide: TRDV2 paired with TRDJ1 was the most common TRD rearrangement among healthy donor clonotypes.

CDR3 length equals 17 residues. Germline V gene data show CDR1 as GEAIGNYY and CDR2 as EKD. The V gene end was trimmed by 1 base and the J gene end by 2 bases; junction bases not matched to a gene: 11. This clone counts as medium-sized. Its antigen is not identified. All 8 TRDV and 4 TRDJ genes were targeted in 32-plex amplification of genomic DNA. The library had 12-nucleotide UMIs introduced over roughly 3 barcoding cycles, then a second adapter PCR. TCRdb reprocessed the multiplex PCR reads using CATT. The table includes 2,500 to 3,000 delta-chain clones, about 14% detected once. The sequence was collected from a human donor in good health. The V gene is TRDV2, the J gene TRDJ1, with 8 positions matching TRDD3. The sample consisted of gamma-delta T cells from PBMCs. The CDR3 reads CACDTTFVMGDTDKLIF. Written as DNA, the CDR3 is TGTGCCTGTGACACGACGTTTGTCATGGGGGATACCGATAAACTCATCTTT.